These 28 T cell receptor beta chains came from one sample sequenced in a study of T cells in Graves' hyperthyroidism and ophthalmopathy. Amplification of TCR beta CDR3 regions was performed using RNA transcripts as template. HTBI primers drove first-round RT-PCR of the TCR CDR3. TCRdb reprocessed the multiplex PCR reads with MiXCR, giving one entry per CDR3 protein. The sample yields more than 300,000 distinct CDR3 sequences, less than 15% seen once. Sequenced sample: blood. These receptors were obtained from a woman between 18 and 30 years old with Graves' hyperthyroidism.

This clonotype was found many times. J is TRBJ2-7 and V is TRBV7-9; D is perhaps TRBD2 (6 bases). Germline CDR1 and CDR2: SEHNR and FQNEAQ (reference sequence). CDR3 length: 14 amino acids. Deletions cut 5 bases from V and 2 bases from J, with 13 bases between. The CDR3 region is CASSPRWGAYEQYF. The CDR3 bases are TGTGCCAGCAGCCCCAGGTGGGGGGCCTACGAGCAGTACTTC. Filled out from reference TRBV7-9 and TRBJ2-7, the complete variable domain reads DTGVSQNPRHKITKRGQNVTFRCDPISEHNRLYWYRQTLGQGPEFLTYFQNEAQLEKSRLLSDRFSAERPKGSFSTLEIQRTEQGDSAMYLCASSPRWGAYEQYFGPGTRLTVT.

This clonotype has only a few counts. The chain has TRBV4-2 and TRBJ2-7; TRBD2 aligns across 7 bases. The trim removed 4 bases at V and 2 bases at J, leaving 14 bases unmatched. This CDR3 is 17 amino acids long. Germline CDR1 LGHNA, CDR2 YNFKEQ. CDR3 nucleotides: TGTGCCAGCAGCCCTCACACCCAGCGGGGTATCACCTACGAGCAGTACTTC. It encodes CASSPHTQRGITYEQYF.

The table lists this clonotype with many counts. The chain recombines TRBV24-1 with TRBJ2-7, with 10 bases matching TRBD1. Germline V gives CDR1 KGHDR, CDR2 SFDVKD. The V gene end was trimmed by 5 bases and the J gene end by 7 bases; junction bases not matched to a gene: 13. This CDR3 region has 16 residues. DNA for the CDR3: TGTGCCACCAGTGCCGGGACAGGGGCTACTTGGAAGGAGCAGTACTTC. Amino acids: CATSAGTGATWKEQYF.

In this sample, this clonotype turned up many times. CDR3 loop: CASSMSNRDYGYTF. CDR3 bases: TGTGCCAGCAGTATGAGTAACAGGGACTATGGCTACACCTTC. The chain uses TRBV6-1 and TRBJ1-2; D possibly corresponds to TRBD1 (6 bases). The CDR3 contains 14 residues. Germline CDR1 MNHNS, CDR2 SASEGT. V was pared by 5 bases and J by 3 bases, with 13 bases between.

This clonotype was seen at least ten times. The chain's CDR3 is CASSMMGGAYEQYF. The DNA of the CDR3 is TGTGCCAGCAGTATGATGGGAGGTGCCTACGAGCAGTACTTC. This sequence joins TRBV6-1 and TRBJ2-7, with D perhaps TRBD2 (6 bases). Per the germline V gene, CDR1 is MNHNS and CDR2 is SASEGT. The V gene lost 5 bases and the J gene lost 2 bases, with 13 bases spanning the gap. The length of the CDR3 is 14 residues.

This clonotype was recorded at least ten times. The chain combines TRBV20-1 with TRBJ1-2; 7 nucleotides agree with TRBD1. Unmatched junction bases numbered 3, after V lost 3 bases and J lost 5 bases. CDR1 DFQATT and CDR2 SNEGSKA come from the germline V gene (reference sequence). The CDR3 runs to 12 residues. CDR3 sequence reads: CSASPGGYGYTF. The DNA of the CDR3 is TGCAGTGCTAGCCCAGGGGGGTATGGCTACACCTTC.

This clonotype was recorded many times. The J gene is TRBJ1-1, the V gene TRBV29-1; D gene ambiguous. The V end lost 6 bases, the J end lost 0 bases, and 8 bases lay between the germline ends. CDR1 and CDR2 from the germline V gene are SQVTM and ANQGSEA. The CDR3 has 12 residues. This CDR3 reads CSVVPLNTEAFF. CDR3 sequence (DNA): TGCAGCGTCGTCCCGCTGAACACTGAAGCTTTCTTT.

This clonotype showed up just once. The chain carries TRBV27 and TRBJ2-7, with a possible D match to TRBD1 (6 bases). V was trimmed by 8 bases and J by 5 bases, leaving 19 bases between them. The V gene's germline CDR1 is MNHEY and CDR2 SMNVEV (reference sequence). The length of the CDR3 is 14 residues. CDR3 sequence (DNA): TGTGCCAGCCGTCGACAGGAACGACCTCACGAGCAGTACTTC. Translated, it gives CASRRQERPHEQYF.

The chain uses TRBV14 and TRBJ1-1; no firm D call. V dropped 3 bases and J dropped 4 bases, with 15 bases sitting between them. Looked up from germline, CDR1 is SGHDN and CDR2 is FVKESK. The CDR3 is 15 residues long. Here the CDR3 DNA reads TGTGCCAGCAGCCATAAAGGAGGGAGAGGCACTGAAGCTTTCTTT. As protein: CASSHKGGRGTEAFF.

This rearrangement joins TRBV2 to TRBJ1-4; D possibly corresponds to TRBD1 (6 bases). CDR1 and CDR2 (germline): SNHLY, FYNNEI. V was pared by 1 base and J by 4 bases, with 13 bases between. The CDR3 sequence is 16 residues long. The CDR3 DNA is TGTGCCAGCAGTGAAGTGGGAGCAGGGGTTAATGAAAAACTGTTTTTT. Translation gives CASSEVGAGVNEKLFF.

This clonotype has a count of ten or more. In DNA form, the CDR3 reads TGCAGTGCCCCCCCCGTGGAAGGGGGTCACTATGGCTACACCTTC. This encodes CSAPPVEGGHYGYTF. The V and J genes are TRBV20-1 and TRBJ1-2, with D perhaps TRBD1 (6 bases). Germline assignment: CDR1 DFQATT and CDR2 SNEGSKA (reference sequence). Between the trimmed V and J ends, which lost 6 bases and 3 bases, there was a span of 20 bases. The CDR3 loop spans 15 amino acids.

This clonotype has a count of ten or more. The chain employs TRBV28 and TRBJ2-2; 15 bases agree with TRBD2. The CDR3 contains 20 residues. After removal of 3 bases from V and 1 base from J, the junction contained 9 bases not matched to a gene. The germline CDR1 and CDR2 sequences are MDHEN and SYDVKM. CDR3 nucleotides: TGTGCCAGCAGTTTTCCGGGACTAGCGGGGGGCAAGCTGAACACCGGGGAGCTGTTTTTT. Residues: CASSFPGLAGGKLNTGELFF. Filled out from reference TRBV28 and TRBJ2-2, the complete variable domain reads DVKVTQSSRYLVKRTGEKVFLECVQDMDHENMFWYRQDPGLGLRLIYFSYDVKMKEKGDIPEGYSVSREKKERFSLILESASTNQTSMYLCASSFPGLAGGKLNTGELFFGEGSRLTVL.

The CDR3: CARPGTESYEQYF. The CDR3 region has the DNA TGTGCCAGACCCGGGACAGAGTCCTACGAGCAGTACTTC. The chain links TRBV3-1 to TRBJ2-7, with 7 nucleotides matching TRBD1. Germline V gene data show CDR1 as LGHDT and CDR2 as YNNKEL (reference sequence). J gave up 1 base and V 9 bases, and 6 bases lay outside the gene matches. The CDR3 loop spans 13 amino acids.

This clonotype was seen a few times. The chain carries TRBV29-1 and TRBJ1-4; D uncertain. The CDR3 runs 12 residues. Per germline, CDR1 SQVTM and CDR2 ANQGSEA. The V gene lost 4 bases and the J gene lost 6 bases, with 9 bases spanning the gap. DNA of the CDR3: TGCAGCGTTGGGAGTGGCGATGAAAAACTGTTTTTT. The encoded protein is CSVGSGDEKLFF.

Concerning this clonotype: A much larger clonotype is one base distant, so this may be a read error. The chain is built from TRBV12-3 or TRBV12-4 and TRBJ1-3; D is undetermined. The CDR3 consists of 14 residues. CDR3 region: CASTRWQERNTTYF. The CDR3 DNA reads TGTGCCAGCACTCGCTGGCAGGAGCGAAACACCACATATTTT.

This chain links TRBV19 with TRBJ1-4; a weak D match, TRBD1 (5 bases). Trimming removed 2 bases at V and 3 bases at J, with 7 bases between. CDR1 and CDR2 (germline): LNHDA, SQIVND (reference sequence). The CDR3 extends over 14 amino acids. CDR3 nucleotide sequence: TGTGCCAGTAGTATACAAGGGGCTAATGAAAAACTGTTTTTT. Protein sequence: CASSIQGANEKLFF. Supplemented by reference TRBV19 and TRBJ1-4, the full variable domain reads DGGITQSPKYLFRKEGQNVTLSCEQNLNHDAMYWYRQDPGQGLRLIYYSQIVNDFQKGDIAEGYSVSREKKESFPLTVTSAQKNPTAFYLCASSIQGANEKLFFGSGTQLSVL.

V is TRBV28 and J is TRBJ2-7; maybe TRBD2 (6 bases). Germline CDR1 reads MDHEN; CDR2 reads SYDVKM. The CDR3 totals 14 residues. The V end lost 8 bases, the J end lost 2 bases, and 16 bases lay between the germline ends. This chain's CDR3 is CASQDAGPPYEQYF. In nucleotides, the CDR3 is TGTGCCAGCCAGGACGCGGGACCTCCCTACGAGCAGTACTTC. The variable domain in full, with the rest retrieved from reference TRBV28 and TRBJ2-7, is DVKVTQSSRYLVKRTGEKVFLECVQDMDHENMFWYRQDPGLGLRLIYFSYDVKMKEKGDIPEGYSVSREKKERFSLILESASTNQTSMYLCASQDAGPPYEQYFGPGTRLTVT.

In its sample, this clonotype was seen many times. The rearrangement uses TRBV7-2 and TRBJ2-7; D possibly matches TRBD1 or TRBD2 (5 bases each). Trimming left V 0 bases short and J 3 bases short, with 15 bases between. This CDR3 has 16 residues. Germline V CDR1 and CDR2: SGHTA, FQGNSA. Here the CDR3 reads CASSLASGTNVYEQYF. CDR3 nucleotides: TGTGCCAGCAGCTTAGCCTCGGGGACCAACGTCTACGAGCAGTACTTC. The full variable domain, in which reference TRBV7-2 and TRBJ2-7 provide the parts outside the CDR3, is GAGVSQSPSNKVTEKGKDVELRCDPISGHTALYWYRQSLGQGLEFLIYFQGNSAPDKSGLPSDRFSAERTGGSVSTLTIQRTQQEDSAVYLCASSLASGTNVYEQYFGPGTRLTVT.

This clonotype was picked up a small number of times. A read error may produce the germline difference seen at one junction end. The gene calls are TRBV12-3 or TRBV12-4 and TRBJ2-1; 7 bases align to TRBD2. There are 13 residues in the CDR3. CDR3 sequence reads: CASSPLGGDEQLF. The CDR3 DNA reads TGTGCCAGCAGTCCATTGGGAGGGGATGAGCAGCTCTTC.

The chain is built from TRBV12-3 or TRBV12-4 and TRBJ1-1; D gene unclear. The CDR3 totals 13 residues. V was trimmed by 6 bases and J by 0 bases, leaving 8 bases between them. DNA of the CDR3: TGTGCCAGCAGGGACTTTATGAACACTGAAGCTTTCTTT. Amino acid sequence: CASRDFMNTEAFF.

This clonotype was seen repeatedly, ten times or more. This rearrangement joins TRBV6-2 or TRBV6-3 to TRBJ2-2; D is unresolved. Germline loops: CDR1 MNHEY, CDR2 SVGEGT. This CDR3 is built from 15 residues. Between the trimmed V and J ends, which lost 5 bases and 2 bases, there was a span of 12 bases. CDR3 residues: CASSKTGRNTGELFF. CDR3 nucleotides: TGTGCCAGCAGTAAGACGGGCCGAAACACCGGGGAGCTGTTTTTT.

The sample holds many counts of this clonotype. The J gene is TRBJ1-4, the V gene TRBV20-1, with 7 positions matching TRBD1. The CDR3 has 15 residues. After removal of 3 bases from V and 6 bases from J, the junction contained 10 bases not matched to a gene. The V gene's germline CDR1 is DFQATT and CDR2 SNEGSKA (reference sequence). The CDR3 here is CSARGTGEGYEKLFF. The CDR3 nucleotides are TGCAGTGCTAGGGGTACAGGGGAAGGGTATGAAAAACTGTTTTTT.

In its sample, this clonotype was seen many times. The V gene is TRBV28, the J gene TRBJ1-3; 7 bases agree with TRBD1. Germline CDR1 and CDR2: MDHEN and SYDVKM. J lost 0 bases, V lost 8 bases, and 4 bases had no gene match. This CDR3 has 14 amino acids. The CDR3 loop reads CASRDSYSGNTIYF. The CDR3 DNA reads TGTGCCAGCCGGGACAGCTACTCTGGAAACACCATATATTTT.

This clonotype was counted many times. The V gene is TRBV10-3, the J gene TRBJ2-5; 8 bases agree with TRBD2. Unmatched junction bases numbered 14, after V lost 4 bases and J lost 7 bases. The CDR3 extends over 16 amino acids. The germline V gene has CDR1 ENHRY and CDR2 SYGVKD. This CDR3 is CAISGTGTRSTGTQYF. Written as DNA, the CDR3 is TGTGCCATCAGTGGCACCGGGACTAGGTCAACTGGGACCCAGTACTTC.

Ten or more counts support this clonotype. This sequence joins TRBV19 and TRBJ1-2; D ambiguous. V lost 0 bases, J lost 2 bases, and 4 bases lay in between. Germline CDR1 reads LNHDA; CDR2 reads SQIVND (reference sequence). The CDR3 sequence is 13 residues long. DNA of the CDR3: TGTGCCAGTAGTATAGACACCAACTATGGCTACACCTTC. This gives the protein CASSIDTNYGYTF.

This clonotype has a count of ten or more. The chain recombines TRBV7-3 with TRBJ1-1; TRBD1 matches at 9 bases. Per the germline V gene, CDR1 is SGHTA and CDR2 is FQGTGA. With V trimmed by 2 bases and J by 3 bases, 7 bases remained unmatched. The CDR3 is made up of 16 amino acids. CDR3 sequence (DNA): TGTGCCAGCAGCTTATCCCCTCGGACAGGGGACACTGAAGCTTTCTTT. As protein: CASSLSPRTGDTEAFF.

This clonotype was seen many times. V usage is TRBV7-9 and J usage is TRBJ2-5; D is unclear. The V end was cut by 5 bases, the J end by 0 bases, with 10 bases between. CDR1 is SEHNR, CDR2 FQNEAQ, per germline (reference sequence). This CDR3 region has 14 residues. The CDR3 DNA reads as TGTGCCAGCAGCCCCACCACGTACCAAGAGACCCAGTACTTC. Amino acid sequence: CASSPTTYQETQYF.

At least ten counts were recorded for this clonotype. This chain's CDR3 is CATTKDGTGEQYF. DNA for the CDR3: TGTGCCACCACCAAGGACGGTACGGGCGAGCAGTACTTC. This rearrangement joins TRBV2 to TRBJ2-7, with no clear D. Looked up from germline, CDR1 is SNHLY and CDR2 is FYNNEI. The CDR3 loop spans 13 amino acids. V lost 10 bases to trimming and J lost 6 bases, with 19 bases between them.